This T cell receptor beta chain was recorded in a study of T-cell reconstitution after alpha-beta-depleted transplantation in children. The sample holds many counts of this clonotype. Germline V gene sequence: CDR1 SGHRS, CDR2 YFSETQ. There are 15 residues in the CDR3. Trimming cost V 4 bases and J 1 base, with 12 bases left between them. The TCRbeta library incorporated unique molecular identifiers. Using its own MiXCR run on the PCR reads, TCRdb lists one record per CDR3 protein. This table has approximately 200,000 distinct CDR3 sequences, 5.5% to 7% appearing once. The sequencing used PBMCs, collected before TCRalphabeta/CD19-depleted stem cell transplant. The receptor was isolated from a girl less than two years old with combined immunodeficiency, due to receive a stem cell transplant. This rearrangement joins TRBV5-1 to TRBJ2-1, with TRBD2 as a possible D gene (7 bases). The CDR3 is CASSPGGPSYNEQFF. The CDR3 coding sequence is TGCGCCAGCAGCCCCGGGGGGCCTTCCTACAATGAGCAGTTCTTC.